One sample yielded the 4 T cell receptor beta chains listed below, sequenced in a study of blood T cell repertoires in COVID-19. TCRdb's table, derived via immunoSEQ multiplex PCR, lists solely in-frame clones and lacks some. The table shows about 190,000 clones, with 78% occurring only once. Input material: peripheral blood. These receptors were collected from a woman of 80 years or more with active or convalescent COVID-19.

The chain is built from TRBV4-1 and TRBJ1-3; D unresolved. The germline gives CDR1 MGHRA, CDR2 YSYEKL. V shed 1 base and J shed 5 bases, with 21 bases lying between them. This CDR3 is 18 amino acids long. The CDR3 here is CASSQVDVAAYTRNTIYF. CDR3 DNA: TGCGCCAGCAGCCAAGTTGATGTCGCCGCGTATACTAGAAACACCATATATTTT.

This clone occurred once. V gene TRBV6-2 or TRBV6-3 combines with J gene TRBJ2-7, with a weak D call TRBD2 (6 bases). V shed 5 bases and J shed 6 bases, with 11 bases lying between them. This CDR3 spans 12 amino acids. Looked up from germline, CDR1 is MNHEY and CDR2 is SVGEGT. The CDR3 region is CASSHPGVEQYF. The CDR3, as DNA: TGTGCCAGCAGTCACCCGGGGGTCGAGCAGTACTTC.

The chain links TRBV2 to TRBJ1-2; D is possibly TRBD1 (5 bases). Germline values: CDR1 SNHLY, CDR2 FYNNEI. The V end was cut by 10 bases, the J end by 4 bases, with 16 bases between. The CDR3 sequence is 13 residues long. CDR3 coding DNA: TGTGCCACCCGTCCGGACAATCCCTATGGCTACACCTTC. Protein product: CATRPDNPYGYTF.

The J gene is TRBJ1-4, the V gene TRBV28; 9 nucleotides agree with TRBD1. The junction had 11 bases not matched to a gene; V was cut back by 2 bases and J by 7 bases. Germline V gene lookup returns CDR1 MDHEN and CDR2 SYDVKM. This CDR3 is built from 17 residues. CDR3 in amino acids: CASSLGTHRGRGEKLFF. The DNA for the CDR3 is TGTGCCAGCAGTTTAGGTACGCACAGGGGGCGAGGTGAAAAACTGTTTTTT.